These T cell receptor beta chains were read from a single sample in a study of cytomegalovirus exposure and HLA in healthy donors. Sequencing was performed with immunoSEQ multiplex PCR; in TCRdb, only in-frame clones are kept and a portion is missing. The sample has 150,000 to 200,000 clones, about 79% seen once; the top ten hold around an eighth. Sequenced material: PBMCs. The receptors shown here come from a man aged 45 to 65 in good health and CMV-seropositive. The CDR3 runs from the conserved cysteine through the conserved F or W. D genes are given only for firm matches. The listing skips clone size in some rows; elsewhere it reads once, few, many or a size class.

size	D	J	V	CDR3	DNA
-	TRBD1	TRBJ2-2	TRBV5-5	CASSAYRTGKMAGELFF	TGTGCCAGCAGCGCTTACCGGACAGGGAAAATGGCCGGGGAGCTGTTTTTT
-	TRBD2	TRBJ2-5	TRBV7-9	CASSGPGGVAETQYF	TGTGCCAGCAGCGGACCGGGGGGGGTCGCAGAGACCCAGTACTTC
-	TRBD1	TRBJ2-5	TRBV28	CASSHRGYRETQYF	TGTGCCAGCAGCCACAGGGGTTATCGGGAGACCCAGTACTTC
-	TRBD1	TRBJ2-2	TRBV5-1	CASSAGTGYTGELFF	TGCGCCAGCAGCGCCGGGACAGGATACACCGGGGAGCTGTTTTTT
-	TRBD1	TRBJ2-1	TRBV7-3	CASSLQGTANYNEQFF	TGTGCCAGCAGCCTGCAGGGGACAGCTAATTACAATGAGCAGTTCTTC
-	-	TRBJ2-2	TRBV2	CASIQGLGTGELFF	TGTGCCAGCATTCAGGGTTTAGGCACCGGGGAGCTGTTTTTT
-	-	TRBJ2-6	TRBV6-6	CASTPGSGANVLTF	TGTGCCAGCACCCCGGGGTCTGGGGCCAACGTCCTGACTTTC
-	-	TRBJ2-2	TRBV7-3	CASSRDKSNTGELFF	TGTGCCAGCAGCCGGGACAAATCGAACACCGGGGAGCTGTTTTTT
-	-	TRBJ1-1	TRBV28	CASTRYDTEAFF	TGTGCCAGCACCCGGTATGACACTGAAGCTTTCTTT
-	-	TRBJ2-4	TRBV7-2	CASSLTPQGKAKNIQYF	TGTGCCAGCAGCCTTACCCCCCAGGGGAAAGCCAAAAACATTCAGTACTTC
-	-	TRBJ2-7	TRBV4-3	CASSQEEFRIARHEQYF	TGCGCCAGCAGCCAAGAGGAGTTCCGGATCGCCCGCCACGAGCAGTACTTC
-	-	TRBJ2-7	TRBV5-5	CASSLGGSEQYF	TGTGCCAGCAGCTTGGGAGGGAGCGAGCAGTACTTC
once	TRBD2	TRBJ2-5	TRBV7-9	CASSYGGANQYF	TGTGCCAGCAGCTACGGGGGGGCGAACCAGTACTTC
-	-	TRBJ1-2	TRBV7-9	CASSLAGGTVNYGYTF	TGTGCCAGCAGCTTAGCGGGAGGCACGGTTAACTATGGCTACACCTTC
-	-	TRBJ2-3	TRBV5-4	CASSPRGAITDTQYF	TGTGCCAGCAGCCCCCGTGGGGCTATCACAGATACGCAGTATTTT
-	TRBD1	TRBJ1-2	TRBV6-1	CASSLSPGQGAGYTF	TGTGCCAGCAGCCTTTCCCCGGGACAGGGGGCAGGCTACACCTTC